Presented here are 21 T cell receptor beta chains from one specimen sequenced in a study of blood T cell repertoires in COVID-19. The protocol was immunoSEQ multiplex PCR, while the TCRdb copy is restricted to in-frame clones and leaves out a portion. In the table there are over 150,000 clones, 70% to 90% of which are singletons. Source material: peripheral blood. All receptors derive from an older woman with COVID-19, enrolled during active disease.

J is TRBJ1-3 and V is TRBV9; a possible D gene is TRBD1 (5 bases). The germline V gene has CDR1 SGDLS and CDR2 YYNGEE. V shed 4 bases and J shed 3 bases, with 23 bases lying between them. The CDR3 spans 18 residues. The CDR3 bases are TGTGCCAGCAGCATTACCCTACAGCAGGGAGGCAGTGGAAACACCATATATTTT. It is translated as CASSITLQQGGSGNTIYF.

CDR3 loop: CASSLVSTGGYNEQFF. CDR3 DNA: TGTGCCAGCAGCTTAGTGTCGACAGGGGGCTACAATGAGCAGTTCTTC. The V and J genes are TRBV11-3 and TRBJ2-1; 9 nucleotides match TRBD1. The germline V gene has CDR1 SGHNT and CDR2 YENEEA. V shed 1 base, J shed 3 bases, and the junction held 4 bases outside the gene matches. This CDR3 has 16 residues.

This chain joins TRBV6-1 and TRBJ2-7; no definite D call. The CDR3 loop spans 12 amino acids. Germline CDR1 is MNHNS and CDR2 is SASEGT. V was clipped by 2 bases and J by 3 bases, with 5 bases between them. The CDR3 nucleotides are TGTGCCAGCAGTGAACTAGTCTACGAGCAGTACGTC. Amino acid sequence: CASSELVYEQYV.

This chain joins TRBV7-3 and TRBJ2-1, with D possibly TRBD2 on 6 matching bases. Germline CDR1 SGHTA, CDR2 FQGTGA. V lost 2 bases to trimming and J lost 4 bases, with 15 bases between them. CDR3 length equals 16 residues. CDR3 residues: CASSLYGGGPYNEQFF. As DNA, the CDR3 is TGTGCCAGCAGCTTATACGGCGGAGGGCCGTACAATGAGCAGTTCTTC.

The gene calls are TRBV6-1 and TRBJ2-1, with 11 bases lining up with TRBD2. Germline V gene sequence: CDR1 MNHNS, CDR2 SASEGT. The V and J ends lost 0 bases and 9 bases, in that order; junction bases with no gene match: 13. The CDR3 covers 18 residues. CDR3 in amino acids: CASSEAPPALAGGGEQFF. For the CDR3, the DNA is TGTGCCAGCAGTGAAGCACCCCCGGCTCTAGCGGGGGGAGGTGAGCAGTTCTTC.

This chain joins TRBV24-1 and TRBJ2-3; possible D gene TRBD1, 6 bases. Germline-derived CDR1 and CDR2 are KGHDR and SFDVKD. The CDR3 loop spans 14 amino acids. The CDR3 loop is CAPGETGITDTQYF. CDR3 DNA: TGTGCTCCCGGGGAGACAGGAATCACAGATACGCAGTATTTT.

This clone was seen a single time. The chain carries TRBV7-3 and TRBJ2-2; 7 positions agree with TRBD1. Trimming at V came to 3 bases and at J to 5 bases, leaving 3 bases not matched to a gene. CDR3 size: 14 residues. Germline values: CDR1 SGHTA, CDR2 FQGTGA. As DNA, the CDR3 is TGTGCCAGCAGCTTTACAGGGGTTACCGGGGAGCTGTTTTTT. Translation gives CASSFTGVTGELFF.

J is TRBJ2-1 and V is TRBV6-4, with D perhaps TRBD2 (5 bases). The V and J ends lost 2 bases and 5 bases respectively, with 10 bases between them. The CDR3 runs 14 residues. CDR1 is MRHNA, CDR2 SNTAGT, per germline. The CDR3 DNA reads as TGTGCCAGCAGTGACACGGACTGGAACAATGAGCAGTTCTTC. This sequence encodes CASSDTDWNNEQFF.

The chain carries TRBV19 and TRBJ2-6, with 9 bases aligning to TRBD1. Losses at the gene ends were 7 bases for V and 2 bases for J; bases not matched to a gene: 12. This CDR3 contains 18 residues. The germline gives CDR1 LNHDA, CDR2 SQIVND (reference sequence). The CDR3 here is CASTLDPGQGAGANVLTF. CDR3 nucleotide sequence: TGTGCCAGTACCCTTGATCCGGGACAGGGTGCTGGGGCCAACGTCCTGACTTTC. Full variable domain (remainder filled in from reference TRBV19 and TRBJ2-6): DGGITQSPKYLFRKEGQNVTLSCEQNLNHDAMYWYRQDPGQGLRLIYYSQIVNDFQKGDIAEGYSVSREKKESFPLTVTSAQKNPTAFYLCASTLDPGQGAGANVLTFGAGSRLTVL.

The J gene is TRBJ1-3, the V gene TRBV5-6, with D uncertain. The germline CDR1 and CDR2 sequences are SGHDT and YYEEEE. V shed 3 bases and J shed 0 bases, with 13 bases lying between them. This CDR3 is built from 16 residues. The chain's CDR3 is CASSSWAVNSGNTIYF. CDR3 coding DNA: TGTGCCAGCAGCTCGTGGGCCGTAAACTCTGGAAACACCATATATTTT.

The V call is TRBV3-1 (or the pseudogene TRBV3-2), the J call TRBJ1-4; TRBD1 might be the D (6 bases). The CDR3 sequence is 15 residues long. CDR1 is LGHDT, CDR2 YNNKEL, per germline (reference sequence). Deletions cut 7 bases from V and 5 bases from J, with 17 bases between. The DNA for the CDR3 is TGTGCCAGCACCTCCCGAGGGCAGGGGAATGAAAAACTGTTTTTT. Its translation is CASTSRGQGNEKLFF.

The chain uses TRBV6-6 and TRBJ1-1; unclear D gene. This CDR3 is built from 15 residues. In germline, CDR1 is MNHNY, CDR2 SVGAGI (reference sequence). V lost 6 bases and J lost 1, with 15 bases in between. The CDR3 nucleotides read TGTGCCAGCAGAGCCATAGGAGCGGGGAACACTGAAGCTTTCTTT. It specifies CASRAIGAGNTEAFF.

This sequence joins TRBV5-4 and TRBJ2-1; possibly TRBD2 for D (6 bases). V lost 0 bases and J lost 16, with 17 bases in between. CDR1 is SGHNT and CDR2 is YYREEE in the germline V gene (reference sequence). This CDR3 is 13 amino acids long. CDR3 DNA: TGTGCCAGCAGCTTGGAAGGGCTAGCGAGTGAATTCTTC. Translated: CASSLEGLASEFF.

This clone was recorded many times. CDR3 sequence (DNA): TGTGCCAGCGACAGAGGTTCTGGAAACACCATATATTTT. The encoded protein is CASDRGSGNTIYF. The chain recombines TRBV14 with TRBJ1-3, with D possibly matching TRBD1 (5 bases). This CDR3 is 13 amino acids long. In germline, CDR1 is SGHDN, CDR2 FVKESK. Trimming cost V 8 bases and J 1 base, with 9 bases left between them.

Here the CDR3 reads CASSPKLAGGRSNEQFF. CDR3 DNA sequence: TGTGCCAGCAGCCCAAAGTTAGCGGGAGGGCGGAGCAATGAGCAGTTCTTC. The J gene is TRBJ2-1, the V gene TRBV3-1 (or the pseudogene TRBV3-2); 11 nucleotides agree with TRBD2. Looked up from germline, CDR1 is LGHDT and CDR2 is YNNKEL (reference sequence). The junction had 11 bases not matched to a gene; V was cut back by 4 bases and J by 6 bases. The CDR3 is 17 residues long.

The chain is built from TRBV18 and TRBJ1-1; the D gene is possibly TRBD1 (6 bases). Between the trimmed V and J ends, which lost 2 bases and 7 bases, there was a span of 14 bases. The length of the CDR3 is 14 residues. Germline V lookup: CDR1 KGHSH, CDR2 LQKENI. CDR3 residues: CASSPLQGSYEAFF. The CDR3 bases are TGTGCCAGCTCACCATTACAGGGTTCTTATGAAGCTTTCTTT. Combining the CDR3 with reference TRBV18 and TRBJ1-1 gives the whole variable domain NAGVMQNPRHLVRRRGQEARLRCSPMKGHSHVYWYRQLPEEGLKFMVYLQKENIIDESGMPKERFSAEFPKEGPSILRIQQVVRGDSAAYFCASSPLQGSYEAFFGQGTRLTVV.

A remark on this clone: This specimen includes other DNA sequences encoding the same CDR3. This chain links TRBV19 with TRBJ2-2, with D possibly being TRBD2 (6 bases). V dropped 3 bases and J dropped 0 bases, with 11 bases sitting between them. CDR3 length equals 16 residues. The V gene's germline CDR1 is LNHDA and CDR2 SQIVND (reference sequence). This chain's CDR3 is CASSIGGGANTGELFF. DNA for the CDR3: TGTGCCAGTAGTATTGGTGGAGGGGCGAACACCGGGGAGCTGTTTTTT.

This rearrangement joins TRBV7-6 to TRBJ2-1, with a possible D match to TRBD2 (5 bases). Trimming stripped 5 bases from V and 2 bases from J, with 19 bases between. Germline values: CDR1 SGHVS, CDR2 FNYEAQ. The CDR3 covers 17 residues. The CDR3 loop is CASSPGYQLRAYNEQFF. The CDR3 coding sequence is TGTGCCAGCAGCCCGGGGTATCAATTGAGGGCCTACAATGAGCAGTTCTTC.

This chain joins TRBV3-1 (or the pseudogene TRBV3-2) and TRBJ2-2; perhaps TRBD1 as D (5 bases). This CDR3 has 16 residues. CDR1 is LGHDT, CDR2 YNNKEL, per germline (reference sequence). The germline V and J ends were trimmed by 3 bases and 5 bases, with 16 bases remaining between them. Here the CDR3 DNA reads TGTGCCAGCAGCCAGCGACTCCTGGGGCCTACCGGGGAGCTGTTTTTT. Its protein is CASSQRLLGPTGELFF.

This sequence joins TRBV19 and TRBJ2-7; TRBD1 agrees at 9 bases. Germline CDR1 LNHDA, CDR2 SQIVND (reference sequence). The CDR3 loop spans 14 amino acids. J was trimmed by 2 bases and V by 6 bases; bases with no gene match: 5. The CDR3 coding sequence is TGTGCCAGTAGGGGGACAGGGAGTCCCTACGAGCAGTACTTC. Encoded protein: CASRGTGSPYEQYF.

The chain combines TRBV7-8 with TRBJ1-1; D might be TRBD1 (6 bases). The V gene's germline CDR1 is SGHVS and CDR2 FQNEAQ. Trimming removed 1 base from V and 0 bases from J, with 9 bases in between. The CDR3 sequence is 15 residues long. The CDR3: CASSLVDSLNTEAFF. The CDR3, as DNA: TGTGCCAGCAGCTTAGTGGACAGCTTGAACACTGAAGCTTTCTTT.